The rows below give T cell receptor beta chains drawn from one sample of a study of blood T cell repertoires in COVID-19. Libraries were prepared by immunoSEQ multiplex PCR; TCRdb keeps only in-frame clonotypes and omits some of them. The top ten clones hold 0.8% to 0.9% of a sample with roughly 460,000 clones, around 90% of them seen once. The sequenced sample was peripheral blood. Receptor source: a man between 18 and 29 years old with COVID-19, enrolled during active disease. Both conserved end residues are part of each CDR3. Fields, in order: J gene, V gene, clone size, D gene, CDR3 length, CDR3 DNA, CDR3 protein. The D gene is left open where the match is weak. Part of the rows lack a size; the others show once, few, many or a class for expanded clones.

>TRBJ2-2|TRBV19|.|.|13
TGTGCCAGTTGGAGCTCGCGAACCGGGGAGCTGTTTTTT
CASWSSRTGELFF
>TRBJ1-5|TRBV6-1|.|.|14
TGTGCCAGCAGTGAACAGGGAATTGTTCAGCCCCAGCATTTT
CASSEQGIVQPQHF
>TRBJ2-3|TRBV28|.|.|14
TGTGCCAGCAGTTTCGGAGGGCCACGAGATACGCAGTATTTT
CASSFGGPRDTQYF
>TRBJ2-5|TRBV14|.|.|15
TGTGCCAGCAGCCAAGATCGAGGCCTTCAAGAGACCCAGTACTTC
CASSQDRGLQETQYF
>TRBJ1-1|TRBV6-5|.|.|14
TGTGCCAGCCTCGCCCGGGGAACGAACACTGAAGCTTTCTTT
CASLARGTNTEAFF
>TRBJ2-2|TRBV6-6|.|.|13
TGTGCCAGCACCCGGGGGAGCACCGGGGAGCTGTTTTTT
CASTRGSTGELFF
>TRBJ1-5|TRBV5-1|.|.|16
TGCGCCAGCAGCTTGGCCGGCAGGGTGGTTGAGGTGACCCAGCATTTT
CASSLAGRVVEVTQHF
>TRBJ1-5|TRBV19|.|.|15
TGTGCCAGTAGTATAGGAACCAGGGGAGTACAGCCCCAGCATTTT
CASSIGTRGVQPQHF
>TRBJ1-2|TRBV7-9|.|.|15
TGTGCCAGCCCCGCCGGGGACACGGGATCTGGTGGCTACACCTTC
CASPAGDTGSGGYTF
>TRBJ2-1|TRBV29-1|.|.|13
TGCAGCGTTGAAGGGGGCCAGAACAATGAGCAGTTCTTC
CSVEGGQNNEQFF
>TRBJ1-5|TRBV19|.|TRBD1|13
TGTGCACGGGGACAGGGAGGCGATCAGCCCCAGCATTTT
CARGQGGDQPQHF
>TRBJ2-7|TRBV18|.|TRBD1|13
TGTGCCAGCTCACCACGGACAGGGAAAGAGCAGTACTTC
CASSPRTGKEQYF
>TRBJ2-2|TRBV2|once|.|14
TGTGCCAGCAGAGAAACAGGGATCACCGGGGAGCTGTTTTTT
CASRETGITGELFF
>TRBJ1-1|TRBV28|once|TRBD1|18
TGTGCCAGCAGTTTGGGGACAGGGCGACCAGTTATGAACACTGAAGCTTTCTTT
CASSLGTGRPVMNTEAFF
>TRBJ2-3|TRBV9|.|TRBD2|15
TGTGCCAGCAGCGTGGACGCGGGGGGCACAGATACGCAGTATTTT
CASSVDAGGTDTQYF
>TRBJ1-1|TRBV30|.|TRBD1|13
TGTGCCTGGAGTTCAACCCGGGACAGAGAAGCTTTCTTT
CAWSSTRDREAFF
>TRBJ2-7|TRBV6-2/TRBV6-3|.|.|15
TGTGCCAGCAGTGGGGGAGGAGCGGGTGACTACGAGCAGTACTTC
CASSGGGAGDYEQYF
>TRBJ1-4|TRBV6-2/TRBV6-3|.|TRBD1|14
TGTGCCAGCAGTATAGGTACAGGGGTTGAAAAACTGTTTTTT
CASSIGTGVEKLFF
>TRBJ2-1|TRBV3-1/TRBV3-2|.|TRBD2|17
TGTGCCAGCAGCCAAGATCGTACGACTAGCGGGAAGGTTGAGCAGTTCTTC
CASSQDRTTSGKVEQFF
>TRBJ2-3|TRBV5-1|.|TRBD2|17
TGCGCCAGCAGCTTAACCATAGCGGGAGCTAGCACAGATACGCAGTATTTT
CASSLTIAGASTDTQYF
>TRBJ1-4|TRBV30|.|.|16
TGTGCCTGGAGTGTATACGGGATAGGAACTAATGAAAAACTGTTTTTT
CAWSVYGIGTNEKLFF
>TRBJ2-1|TRBV11-2|.|TRBD1|14
TGTGCCAGCAGCTTCGGGCAGGGGGCGGGAGAGCAGTTCTTC
CASSFGQGAGEQFF
>TRBJ2-7|TRBV5-6|.|.|17
TGTGCCAGCAGCTTGGAACTCGCGGGGCTAGCGCTCCACGAGCAGTACTTC
CASSLELAGLALHEQYF
>TRBJ1-1|TRBV19|.|.|14
TGTGCCAGTAGTGTGTGGCAGGGGAACACTGAAGCTTTCTTT
CASSVWQGNTEAFF
>TRBJ2-3|TRBV25-1|.|.|15
TGTGCCAGCAGTGAGGGGAGAAGCGGCACAGATACGCAGTATTTT
CASSEGRSGTDTQYF
>TRBJ2-7|TRBV5-1|.|.|14
TGCGCCAGCAGCTTGGGGGGGCGGTCCTACGAGCAGTACTTC
CASSLGGRSYEQYF
>TRBJ1-3|TRBV28|.|.|13
TGTGCCAGCAGCACTGGGGGGACAAACACCATATATTTT
CASSTGGTNTIYF
>TRBJ2-7|TRBV11-2|.|.|13
TGTGCCAGCAGCTTAGCAGGGTTTGAAGAGCAGTACTTC
CASSLAGFEEQYF
>TRBJ1-1|TRBV4-1|.|.|15
TGCGCCAGCAGCCAAGAGGGCCACATGAACACTGAAGCTTTCTTT
CASSQEGHMNTEAFF
>TRBJ2-3|TRBV6-4|.|.|15
TGTGCCAGCACACGGGACATTTCTAGCACAGATACGCAGTATTTT
CASTRDISSTDTQYF
>TRBJ2-7|TRBV9|.|.|13
TGTGCCAGCAGCGTAGGGCGCGGGGACCGCAAGTACTTC
CASSVGRGDRKYF
>TRBJ1-1|TRBV18|.|.|13
TGTGCCAGCTCACCACTGAGGAACACTGAAGCTTTCTTT
CASSPLRNTEAFF
>TRBJ2-4|TRBV19|.|TRBD1|14
TGTGCCAGTAGCCCACAGGGGAGAGTGGACATTCAGTACTTC
CASSPQGRVDIQYF
>TRBJ2-3|TRBV24-1|.|TRBD1|15
TGTGCCACCAGTGAGACAGGGGTCGGAACAGATACGCAGTATTTT
CATSETGVGTDTQYF
>TRBJ2-1|TRBV10-3|.|.|14
TGTGCCATCAGGGGGCGGGAACAAGGGTTTGAGCAGTTCTTC
CAIRGREQGFEQFF
>TRBJ2-7|TRBV4-2|.|TRBD1|14
TGTGCCAGCAGCCAGTCAGGACAGGGTCACGAGCAGTACTTC
CASSQSGQGHEQYF
>TRBJ2-1|TRBV4-2|once|TRBD2|16
TGTGCCAGCAGCCAGAAGAGCGGGGGGGCCTACAATGAGCAGTTCTTC
CASSQKSGGAYNEQFF
>TRBJ2-1|TRBV19|.|TRBD1|13
TGTGCCACCAGACAGGGATCCTACAATGAGCAGTTCTTC
CATRQGSYNEQFF
>TRBJ2-7|TRBV19|.|TRBD1|14
TGTGCCAGTAGTACTCGGACAGGCTCCTACGAGCAGTACTTC
CASSTRTGSYEQYF
>TRBJ1-2|TRBV15|.|.|14
TGTGCCACCAGCAGAGGGGGCAGTGACTATGGCTACACCTTC
CATSRGGSDYGYTF
>TRBJ2-7|TRBV6-5|.|.|15
TGTGCCAGCAGTTATCAGACGGGGGGCCGATACGAGCAGTACTTC
CASSYQTGGRYEQYF
>TRBJ2-7|TRBV7-4|.|TRBD2|17
TGTGCCAGCAGCTTAGTGAGGGGACTAGCGGGAGAAAGCGAGCAGTACTTC
CASSLVRGLAGESEQYF
>TRBJ2-5|TRBV7-9|.|TRBD1|16
TGTGCCAGCAGCATTTCGACAGGGGCGACCCAAGAGACCCAGTACTTC
CASSISTGATQETQYF
>TRBJ2-5|TRBV11-2|.|TRBD1|15
TGTGCCAGCAGCTTTGGACAGGGGGCTACGGAGACCCAGTACTTC
CASSFGQGATETQYF
>TRBJ2-1|TRBV19|.|.|16
TGTGCCAGTAGTATAGGGCCAGGGGCCTATTACAATGAGCAGTTCTTC
CASSIGPGAYYNEQFF
>TRBJ2-5|TRBV5-1|few|TRBD2|16
TGCGCCAGCAGCATAGCGGGGGGGCCTGGGTTGGAGACCCAGTACTTC
CASSIAGGPGLETQYF
>TRBJ2-7|TRBV30|.|TRBD1|15
TGTGCCTGGAGTACCTCCAGGGGGAAGCCCCACGAGCAGTACTTC
CAWSTSRGKPHEQYF
>TRBJ2-2|TRBV5-5|.|.|14
TGTGCCAGCAGCTTGGCGCAGGGGACCGGGGAGCTGTTTTTT
CASSLAQGTGELFF
>TRBJ1-1|TRBV6-4|.|.|14
TGTGCCAGCAGTGACAGCGGGGGCTTAACTGAAGCTTTCTTT
CASSDSGGLTEAFF
>TRBJ2-3|TRBV20-1|.|TRBD1|15
TGCAGTGCTAGTTTAATGGGACAGGCCACAGATACGCAGTATTTT
CSASLMGQATDTQYF
>TRBJ2-5|TRBV11-2|.|TRBD2|17
TGTGCCAGCAGCTTAGGGGGGACTAGCGGGAGAACAGAGACCCAGTACTTC
CASSLGGTSGRTETQYF
>TRBJ1-5|TRBV7-6|.|.|13
TGTGCCAGCAGCTTTGATCGGGATCAGCCCCAGCATTTT
CASSFDRDQPQHF